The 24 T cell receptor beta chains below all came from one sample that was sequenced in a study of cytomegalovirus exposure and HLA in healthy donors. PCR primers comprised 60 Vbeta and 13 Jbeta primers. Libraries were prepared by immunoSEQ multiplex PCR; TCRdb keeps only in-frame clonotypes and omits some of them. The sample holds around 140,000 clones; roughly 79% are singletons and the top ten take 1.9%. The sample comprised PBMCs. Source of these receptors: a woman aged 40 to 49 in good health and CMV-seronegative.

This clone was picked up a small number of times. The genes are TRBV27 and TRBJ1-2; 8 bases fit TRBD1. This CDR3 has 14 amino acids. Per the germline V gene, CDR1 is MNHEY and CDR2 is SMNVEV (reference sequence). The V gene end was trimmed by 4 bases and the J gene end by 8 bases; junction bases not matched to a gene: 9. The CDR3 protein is CASSWRQGSEGYTF. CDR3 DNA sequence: TGTGCCAGCAGTTGGCGACAGGGGAGTGAGGGCTACACCTTC.

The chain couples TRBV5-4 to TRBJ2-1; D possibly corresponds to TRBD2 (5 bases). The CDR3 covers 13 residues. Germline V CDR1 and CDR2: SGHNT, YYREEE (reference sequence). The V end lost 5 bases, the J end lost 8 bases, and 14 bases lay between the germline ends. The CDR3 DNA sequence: TGTGCCAGCAGATCCGGACTTAAAGATGAGCAGTTCTTC. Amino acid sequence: CASRSGLKDEQFF.

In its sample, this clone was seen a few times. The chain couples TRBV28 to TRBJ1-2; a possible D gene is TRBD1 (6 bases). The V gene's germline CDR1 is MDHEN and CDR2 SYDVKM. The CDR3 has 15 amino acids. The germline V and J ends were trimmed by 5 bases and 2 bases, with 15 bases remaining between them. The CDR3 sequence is CASSTPSTGNYGYTF. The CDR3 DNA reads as TGTGCCAGCAGTACTCCTTCCACAGGGAACTATGGCTACACCTTC.

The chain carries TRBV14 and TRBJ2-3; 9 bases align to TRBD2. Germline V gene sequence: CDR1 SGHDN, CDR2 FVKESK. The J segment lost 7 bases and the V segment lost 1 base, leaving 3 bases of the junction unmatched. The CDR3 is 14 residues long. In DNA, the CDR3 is TGTGCCAGCAGCCAAGTAGCGGGAGTACATACGCAGTATTTT. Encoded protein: CASSQVAGVHTQYF.

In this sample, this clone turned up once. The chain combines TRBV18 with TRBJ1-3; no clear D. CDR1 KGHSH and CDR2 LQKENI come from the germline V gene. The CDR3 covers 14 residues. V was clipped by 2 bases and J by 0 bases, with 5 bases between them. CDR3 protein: CASSPSLSGNTIYF. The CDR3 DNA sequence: TGTGCCAGCTCACCAAGCCTCTCTGGAAACACCATATATTTT.

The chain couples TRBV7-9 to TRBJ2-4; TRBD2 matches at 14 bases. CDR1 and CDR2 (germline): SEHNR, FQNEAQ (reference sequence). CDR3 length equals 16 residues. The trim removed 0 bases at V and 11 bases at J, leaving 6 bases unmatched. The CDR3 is CASSLARTSGRSFQYF. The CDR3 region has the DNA TGTGCCAGCAGCTTAGCCCGGACTAGCGGGAGGTCATTTCAGTACTTC. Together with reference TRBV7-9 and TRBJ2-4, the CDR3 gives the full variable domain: DTGVSQNPRHKITKRGQNVTFRCDPISEHNRLYWYRQTLGQGPEFLTYFQNEAQLEKSRLLSDRFSAERPKGSFSTLEIQRTEQGDSAMYLCASSLARTSGRSFQYFGAGTRLSVL.

For the CDR3, the DNA is TGCGCCAGCAGCTTCTGGGAGACAGGGGATGGCTACACCTTC. Translation gives CASSFWETGDGYTF. The rearrangement joins TRBV5-1 to TRBJ1-2; 8 bases align to TRBD1. J lost 6 bases, V lost 2 bases, and 6 bases had no gene match. This CDR3 contains 14 residues. In germline, CDR1 is SGHRS, CDR2 YFSETQ.

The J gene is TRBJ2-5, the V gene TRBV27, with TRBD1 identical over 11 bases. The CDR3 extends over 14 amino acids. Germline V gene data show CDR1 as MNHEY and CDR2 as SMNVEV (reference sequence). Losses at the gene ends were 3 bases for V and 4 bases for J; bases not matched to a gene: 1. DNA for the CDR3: TGTGCCAGCAGTTTGGACAGGGGGCTAGAGACCCAGTACTTC. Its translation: CASSLDRGLETQYF.

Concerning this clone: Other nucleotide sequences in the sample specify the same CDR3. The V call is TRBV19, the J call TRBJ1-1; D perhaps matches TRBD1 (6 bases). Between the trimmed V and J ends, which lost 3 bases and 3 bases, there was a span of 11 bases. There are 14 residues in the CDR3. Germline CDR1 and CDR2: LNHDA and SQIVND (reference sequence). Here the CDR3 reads CASSIGQGYTEAFF. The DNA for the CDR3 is TGTGCCAGTAGTATTGGGCAGGGGTACACTGAAGCTTTCTTT. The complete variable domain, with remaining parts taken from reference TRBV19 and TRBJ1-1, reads DGGITQSPKYLFRKEGQNVTLSCEQNLNHDAMYWYRQDPGQGLRLIYYSQIVNDFQKGDIAEGYSVSREKKESFPLTVTSAQKNPTAFYLCASSIGQGYTEAFFGQGTRLTVV.

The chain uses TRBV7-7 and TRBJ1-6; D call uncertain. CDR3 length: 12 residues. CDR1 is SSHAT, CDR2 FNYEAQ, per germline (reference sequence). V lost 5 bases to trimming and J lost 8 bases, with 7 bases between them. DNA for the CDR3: TGTGCCAGCAGCCGAGCTCATTCACCCCTCCACTTT. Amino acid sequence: CASSRAHSPLHF.

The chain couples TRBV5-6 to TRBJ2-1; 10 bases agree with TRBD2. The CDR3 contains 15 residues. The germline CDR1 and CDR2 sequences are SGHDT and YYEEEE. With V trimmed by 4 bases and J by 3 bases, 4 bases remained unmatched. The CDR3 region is CASSGAGGLYNEQFF. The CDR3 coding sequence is TGTGCCAGCAGCGGAGCGGGAGGGCTCTACAATGAGCAGTTCTTC.

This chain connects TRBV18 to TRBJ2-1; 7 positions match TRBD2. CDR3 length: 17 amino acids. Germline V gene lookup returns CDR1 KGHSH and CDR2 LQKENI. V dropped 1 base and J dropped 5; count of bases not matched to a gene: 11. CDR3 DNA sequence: TGTGCCAGCTCACCACGGGGGAGCGGGAATTCTAACAATGAGCAGTTCTTC. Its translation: CASSPRGSGNSNNEQFF.

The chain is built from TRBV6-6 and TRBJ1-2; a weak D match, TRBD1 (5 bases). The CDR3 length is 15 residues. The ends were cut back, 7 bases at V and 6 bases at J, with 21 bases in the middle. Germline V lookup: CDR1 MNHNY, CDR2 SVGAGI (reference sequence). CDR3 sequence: CASTNPGGEADGYTF. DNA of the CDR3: TGTGCCAGCACCAACCCCGGAGGGGAGGCGGATGGCTACACCTTC.

In nucleotides, the CDR3 is TGTGCCAGCAGCAAAGGACTCAAACCACACATAAACTACGAGCAGTACTTC. Protein: CASSKGLKPHINYEQYF. The rearrangement uses TRBV21-1 and TRBJ2-7; TRBD2 reflects the table's D call only, with no check against the DNA. TRBV21-1 is designated a pseudogene. The CDR3 is made up of 17 amino acids.

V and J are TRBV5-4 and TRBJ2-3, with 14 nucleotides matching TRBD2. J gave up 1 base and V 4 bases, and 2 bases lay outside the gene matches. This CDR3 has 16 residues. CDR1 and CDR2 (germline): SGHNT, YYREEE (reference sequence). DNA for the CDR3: TGTGCCAGCAGCGGGGGACTAGCGGGAGGCACAGATACGCAGTATTTT. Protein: CASSGGLAGGTDTQYF.

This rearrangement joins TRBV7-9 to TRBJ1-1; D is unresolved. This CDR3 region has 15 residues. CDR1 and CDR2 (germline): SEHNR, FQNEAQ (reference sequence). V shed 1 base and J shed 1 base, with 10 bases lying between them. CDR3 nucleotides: TGTGCCAGCAGCTTAGTTGGGCTGGGGAACACTGAAGCTTTCTTT. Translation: CASSLVGLGNTEAFF.

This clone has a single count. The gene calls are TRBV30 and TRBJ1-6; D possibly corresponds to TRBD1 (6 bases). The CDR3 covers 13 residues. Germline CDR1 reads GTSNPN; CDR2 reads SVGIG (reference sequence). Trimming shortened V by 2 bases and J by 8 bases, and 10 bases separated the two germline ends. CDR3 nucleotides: TGTGCCTGGAGTTTGGCAGGGGATTCACCCCTCCACTTT. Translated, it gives CAWSLAGDSPLHF.

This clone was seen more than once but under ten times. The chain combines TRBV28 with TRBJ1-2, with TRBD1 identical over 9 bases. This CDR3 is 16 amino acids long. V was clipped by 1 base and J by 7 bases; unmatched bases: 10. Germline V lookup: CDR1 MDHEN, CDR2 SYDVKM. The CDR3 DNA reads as TGTGCCAGCAGTTTATTGGACAGGGGAGATGGTGGTGGCTACACCTTC. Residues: CASSLLDRGDGGGYTF.

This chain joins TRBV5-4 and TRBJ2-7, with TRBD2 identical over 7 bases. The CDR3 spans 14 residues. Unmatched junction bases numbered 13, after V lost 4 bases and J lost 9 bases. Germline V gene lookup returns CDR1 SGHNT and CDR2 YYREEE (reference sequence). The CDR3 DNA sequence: TGTGCCAGCAGCGAGGCAACTAGCGACGGCCTGCAGTACTTC. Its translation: CASSEATSDGLQYF.

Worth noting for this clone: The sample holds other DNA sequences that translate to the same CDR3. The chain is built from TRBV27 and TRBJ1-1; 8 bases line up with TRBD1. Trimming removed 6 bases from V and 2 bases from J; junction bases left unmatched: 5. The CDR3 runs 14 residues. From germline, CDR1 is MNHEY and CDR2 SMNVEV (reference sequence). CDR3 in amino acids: CASRTTGGNTEAFF. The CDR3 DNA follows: TGTGCCAGCAGAACAACAGGGGGTAACACTGAAGCTTTCTTT.

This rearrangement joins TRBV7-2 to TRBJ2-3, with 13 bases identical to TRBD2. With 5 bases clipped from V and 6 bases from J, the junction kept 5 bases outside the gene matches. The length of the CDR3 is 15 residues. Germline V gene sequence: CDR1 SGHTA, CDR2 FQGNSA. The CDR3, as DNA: TGTGCCAGCAGCCGGACTAGCGGGAGTATGGATACGCAGTATTTT. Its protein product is CASSRTSGSMDTQYF. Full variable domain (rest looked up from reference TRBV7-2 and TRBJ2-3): GAGVSQSPSNKVTEKGKDVELRCDPISGHTALYWYRQSLGQGLEFLIYFQGNSAPDKSGLPSDRFSAERTGGSVSTLTIQRTQQEDSAVYLCASSRTSGSMDTQYFGPGTRLTVL.

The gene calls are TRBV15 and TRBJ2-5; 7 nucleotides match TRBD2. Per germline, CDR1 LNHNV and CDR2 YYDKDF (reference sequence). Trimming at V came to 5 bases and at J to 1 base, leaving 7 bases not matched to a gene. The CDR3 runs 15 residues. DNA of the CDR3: TGTGCCACCAGCCCCCTAAGCGGGACCCAAGAGACCCAGTACTTC. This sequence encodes CATSPLSGTQETQYF.

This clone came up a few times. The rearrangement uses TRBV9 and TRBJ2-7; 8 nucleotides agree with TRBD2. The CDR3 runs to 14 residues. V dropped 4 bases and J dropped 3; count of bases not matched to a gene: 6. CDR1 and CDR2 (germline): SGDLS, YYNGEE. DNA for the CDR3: TGTGCCAGCAGCCGAGGGGCGGGAGGCTACGAGCAGTACTTC. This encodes CASSRGAGGYEQYF.

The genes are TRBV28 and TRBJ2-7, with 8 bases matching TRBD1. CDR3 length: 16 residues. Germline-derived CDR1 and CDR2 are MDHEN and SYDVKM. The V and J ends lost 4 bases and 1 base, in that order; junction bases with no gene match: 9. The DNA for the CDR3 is TGTGCCAGCAGTTCCCCGGACAGGGTTAAATCCTACGAGCAGTACTTC. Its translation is CASSSPDRVKSYEQYF.